A selection of T cell receptor beta chains follows, all from one sample in a study of T cells in Graves' hyperthyroidism and ophthalmopathy. From the multiplex PCR reads, TCRdb called clonotypes with MiXCR, one entry per CDR3 protein. This sample has more than 650,000 distinct CDR3 sequences, with 11% to 15% found just once. Sample: blood. These receptors were taken from a woman between 18 and 29 years old with Graves' hyperthyroidism. Both conserved end residues are trimmed from each CDR3. The order of the fields is V gene, clone size, CDR3 length, J gene, D gene, CDR3 protein. D genes are given only for firm matches. The listing skips clone size in some rows; elsewhere it reads once, few, many or a size class.

v_call: TRBV11-3; clone_size: many; cdr3_length: 14; j_call: TRBJ2-3; d_call: -; cdr3_aa: ASSFLKSQRTDTQY
v_call: TRBV28; clone_size: many; cdr3_length: 14; j_call: TRBJ2-5; d_call: -; cdr3_aa: ASSSNGQQPQETQY
v_call: TRBV7-8; clone_size: many; cdr3_length: 11; j_call: TRBJ2-7; d_call: -; cdr3_aa: ASSLAWGVEQY
v_call: TRBV7-8; clone_size: few; cdr3_length: 14; j_call: TRBJ2-5; d_call: -; cdr3_aa: ASSPDRGGRRETQY
v_call: TRBV5-6; clone_size: few; cdr3_length: 10; j_call: TRBJ2-7; d_call: -; cdr3_aa: ASSLKGGEQY
v_call: TRBV18; clone_size: few; cdr3_length: 13; j_call: TRBJ2-2; d_call: TRBD1; cdr3_aa: ASSPDRAGTGELF
v_call: TRBV9; clone_size: -; cdr3_length: 14; j_call: TRBJ2-1; d_call: -; cdr3_aa: ASSSRYSGAYNEQF
v_call: TRBV9; clone_size: -; cdr3_length: 13; j_call: TRBJ2-5; d_call: -; cdr3_aa: ASSVGGQGRETQY
v_call: TRBV10-3; clone_size: many; cdr3_length: 14; j_call: TRBJ2-3; d_call: TRBD2; cdr3_aa: AISDLAGGNTDTQY
v_call: TRBV10-2; clone_size: few; cdr3_length: 14; j_call: TRBJ1-5; d_call: TRBD1; cdr3_aa: ASSEFGQGVNQPQH
v_call: TRBV4-3; clone_size: -; cdr3_length: 11; j_call: TRBJ2-7; d_call: -; cdr3_aa: ASSQEEGGEQY
v_call: TRBV2; clone_size: -; cdr3_length: 13; j_call: TRBJ2-7; d_call: TRBD2; cdr3_aa: ASSTRLADSYEQY
v_call: TRBV7-9; clone_size: many; cdr3_length: 12; j_call: TRBJ1-1; d_call: -; cdr3_aa: ASSLDFGDTEAF
v_call: TRBV6-1; clone_size: many; cdr3_length: 15; j_call: TRBJ1-1; d_call: TRBD1; cdr3_aa: ASRQSRDRGRYTEAF
v_call: TRBV14; clone_size: -; cdr3_length: 12; j_call: TRBJ1-1; d_call: -; cdr3_aa: ASTPWGRLTEAF
v_call: TRBV11-2; clone_size: -; cdr3_length: 15; j_call: TRBJ2-1; d_call: -; cdr3_aa: ASSLDWRGSPFEGQF
v_call: TRBV7-9; clone_size: -; cdr3_length: 17; j_call: TRBJ2-1; d_call: TRBD2; cdr3_aa: ASSFRLAGTARGYNEQF
v_call: TRBV7-2; clone_size: many; cdr3_length: 13; j_call: TRBJ2-3; d_call: -; cdr3_aa: ASSFPGARADTQY
v_call: TRBV12-3/TRBV12-4; clone_size: few; cdr3_length: 17; j_call: TRBJ2-2; d_call: TRBD2; cdr3_aa: ASILLTSVLEDLTGELF
v_call: TRBV10-3; clone_size: few; cdr3_length: 11; j_call: TRBJ2-5; d_call: -; cdr3_aa: AIMGWPQETQY
v_call: TRBV27; clone_size: few; cdr3_length: 11; j_call: TRBJ2-2; d_call: -; cdr3_aa: ASGRINTGELF
v_call: TRBV13; clone_size: many; cdr3_length: 13; j_call: TRBJ1-1; d_call: TRBD1; cdr3_aa: ASSWDRGPDTEAF
v_call: TRBV27; clone_size: few; cdr3_length: 16; j_call: TRBJ2-7; d_call: -; cdr3_aa: ASSPRSPGGWISYEQY
v_call: TRBV29-1; clone_size: -; cdr3_length: 11; j_call: TRBJ1-5; d_call: TRBD1; cdr3_aa: SAGTALGAPQH
v_call: TRBV7-9; clone_size: many; cdr3_length: 12; j_call: TRBJ2-7; d_call: TRBD2; cdr3_aa: ASSFTSGNYEQY
v_call: TRBV20-1; clone_size: many; cdr3_length: 12; j_call: TRBJ2-5; d_call: TRBD2; cdr3_aa: SATLTSGRETQY
v_call: TRBV19; clone_size: -; cdr3_length: 12; j_call: TRBJ2-7; d_call: -; cdr3_aa: ASSMAQDPYEQY